Shown below are 25 T cell receptor beta chains from a single sample sequenced in a study of tumor-infiltrating lymphocytes in primary liver carcinoma. Bulk tissue was left unsorted, and RNA and DNA were co-extracted from 20-30 mg of it. The authors made TCR beta cDNA from about 500 ng total RNA with a constant-region primer. Each TCR beta library was derived from three nested multiplex PCR rounds that employed slightly modified ARM-PCR. TRBV1-TRBV30 forward primers and a C-beta reverse primer were used in the first two PCR rounds, which each ran for around 10 cycles. Using its own MiXCR run on the multiplex PCR reads, TCRdb lists one record per CDR3 protein. This table holds some 30,000 distinct CDR3 sequences, approximately 71% found once. The specimen was liver tumor tissue from sampling region 3. Subset in this sample: tumor region T3, left-lateral pole. The receptors derive from a woman between 25 and 40 years old with primary liver carcinoma and hepatitis B virus infection.

This chain joins TRBV10-1 and TRBJ2-2; D unclear. The CDR3 contains 13 residues. Germline V gene sequence: CDR1 WNHNN, CDR2 SYGVQD (reference sequence). Trimming took 3 bases from V and 4 from J, leaving 6 bases between them. CDR3 sequence: CASSDRSTGELFF. The CDR3 DNA follows: TGCGCCAGCAGTGATCGAAGCACCGGGGAGCTGTTTTTT.

As concerns this clonotype: Its ends do not fully match the called genes, so a read error is possible. This chain connects TRBV11-2 to TRBJ2-5; TRBD1 aligns across 8 bases. The CDR3 spans 17 residues. Germline lookup yields CDR1 SGHAT and CDR2 FQNNGV. CDR3 protein: CASSLCPPGQEWETRYF. CDR3 nucleotide sequence: TGTGCCAGCAGCTTATGCCCCCCGGGACAGGAGTGGGAGACCCGGTACTTC.

The rearrangement uses TRBV29-1 and TRBJ2-1, with 7 positions matching TRBD1. Per the germline V gene, CDR1 is SQVTM and CDR2 is ANQGSEA. The CDR3 extends over 13 amino acids. Unmatched junction bases numbered 15, after V lost 7 bases and J lost 12 bases. CDR3 protein: CSAGRQGTDVQFF. CDR3 coding DNA: TGCAGCGCCGGAAGACAGGGAACCGATGTGCAGTTCTTC.

In regard to this clonotype: This may arise from a read error, as a much more abundant clone is one base away. The J gene is TRBJ2-3, the V gene TRBV10-3, with TRBD2 matching over 7 bases. Germline-derived CDR1 and CDR2 are ENHRY and SYGVKD. The trim removed 7 bases at V and 4 bases at J, leaving 11 bases unmatched. This CDR3 is 15 amino acids long. CDR3 DNA sequence: TGTGCCATCAACGGACTAGAAGGGGCCGCAGATACGCAGTATTTT. Translation: CAINGLEGAADTQYF.

On this clonotype: One end of the junction varies from germline; a read error may be responsible. The CDR3 region has the DNA TGTGCCAGCAGTTTGAGGGGGAGCCAAGAGACCCAACACTTC. Residues: CASSLRGSQETQHF. The genes are TRBV11-2 and TRBJ2-5, with D maybe TRBD1 (6 bases). This CDR3 region has 14 residues. Germline loops: CDR1 SGHAT, CDR2 FQNNGV.

This clonotype was counted a single time. Relative to the germline gene, one junction end is altered; a read error may explain this. The chain joins TRBV6-1 to TRBJ1-1; the match to TRBD1 covers 9 bases. The CDR3 is 14 residues long. Germline values: CDR1 MNHNS, CDR2 SASEGT. CDR3 in DNA: TGTGCCAGCAATGTTGACAGGGGGTACACTGAAGCAGTCTTT. Translation gives CASNVDRGYTEAVF.

There are many counts of this clonotype. V and J are TRBV12-3 or TRBV12-4 and TRBJ1-1; tentatively, D is TRBD1 (6 bases). V lost 2 bases, J lost 2 bases, and 15 bases lay in between. The CDR3 loop spans 16 amino acids. The CDR3 protein is CASSLPGGAPNTEAFF. The CDR3 DNA reads TGTGCCAGCAGTTTACCGGGGGGGGCGCCTAACACTGAAGCTTTCTTT.

As concerns this clonotype: Given a much more abundant clone one base away, this may be a read error. V is TRBV7-2 and J is TRBJ2-3; D is uncertain. Between the trimmed V and J ends, which lost 2 bases and 5 bases, there was a span of 11 bases. Germline V lookup: CDR1 SGHTA, CDR2 FQGNSA. The CDR3 runs to 14 residues. The CDR3 protein is CASSLSGWIDTQYF. The CDR3 bases are TGTGCCAGCAGCTTATCAGGATGGATAGATACGCAGTATTTT.

This clonotype was recorded at least ten times. The chain combines TRBV29-1 with TRBJ1-1, with D perhaps TRBD1 (5 bases). Germline-derived CDR1 and CDR2 are SQVTM and ANQGSEA. Trimming took 4 bases from V and 5 from J, leaving 17 bases between them. The CDR3 is 14 amino acids. The CDR3 region has the DNA TGCAGCGTTGTTAACAGGCTTTCACGTACTGAAGCTTTCTTT. This sequence encodes CSVVNRLSRTEAFF.

This clonotype was seen a single time. One end of the junction varies from germline; a read error may be responsible. The chain couples TRBV11-2 to TRBJ2-3; D unclear. CDR1 and CDR2 (germline): SGHAT, FQNNGV. The CDR3 is 14 residues long. CDR3 sequence reads: CALSPPGRADMQYF. In DNA form, the CDR3 reads TGTGCCCTCAGCCCCCCGGGCCGGGCAGATATGCAGTATTTT.

Comments on this clonotype: Compared with germline, one end of the junction differs, possibly owing to a read error. The rearrangement uses TRBV11-2 and TRBJ2-3, with D possibly being TRBD1 or TRBD2 (5 bases each). Per the germline V gene, CDR1 is SGHAT and CDR2 is FQNNGV. The CDR3 runs to 14 residues. CDR3 sequence: CASSLGREIDTQFF. Here the CDR3 DNA reads TGTGCCAGTAGCTTAGGCAGGGAGATCGATACGCAGTTTTTT.

This clonotype has just a few counts. The junction does not match germline at one end; this may be a read error. The chain joins TRBV11-2 to TRBJ2-1, with a possible D match to TRBD2 (5 bases). The length of the CDR3 is 14 residues. From germline, CDR1 is SGHAT and CDR2 FQNNGV. The CDR3 spells CVSSPDSRYRELFF. The CDR3 nucleotides are TGTGTCAGCAGTCCGGACTCGAGGTATAGGGAGCTGTTCTTC.

With respect to this clonotype: This CDR3 fails to terminate in the conserved phenylalanine or tryptophan, so it likely reflects a read error. The V call is TRBV29-1, the J call TRBJ2-1; 8 bases fit TRBD2. CDR3 length: 16 amino acids. CDR1 and CDR2 (germline): SQVTM, ANQGSEA. The CDR3 protein is CSVNYGVAGGYNEQFY. In nucleotides, the CDR3 is TGCAGTGTTAACTATGGCGTGGCGGGAGGCTACAATGAGCAGTTCTAC.

Notes on this clonotype: The DNA is omitted, as the CDR3 cannot be located on it reliably, and the CDR3 follows TCRdb's listing. The rearrangement joins TRBV5-6 to TRBJ1-6. The germline V gene has CDR1 SGHDT and CDR2 YYEEEE. Both ends counted, the CDR3 spans 14 residues. CDR3 protein: CASSLVAMGSPFHF.

CDR3 loop: CASNARDRGRKRWSNSEAFF. CDR3 in DNA: TGTGCCAGCAACGCTCGGGACAGAGGGCGCAAGAGGTGGAGTAACTCTGAAGCTTTCTTT. V is TRBV11-2 and J is TRBJ1-1; TRBD1 agrees at 7 bases. The length of the CDR3 is 20 residues. After removal of 7 bases from V and 6 bases from J, the junction contained 29 bases not matched to a gene. Germline lookup yields CDR1 SGHAT and CDR2 FQNNGV.

Notes on this clonotype: A single base separates this from a much larger clone, so it may be a read error. V is TRBV5-1 and J is TRBJ2-2; a possible D gene is TRBD1 (6 bases). The V gene's germline CDR1 is SGHRS and CDR2 YFSETQ. The CDR3 has 17 residues. For the CDR3, the DNA is TGCGCCAGCAACTTGGGGCACAGGGACAAGAACACCGGGGAGCTGTTTTTT. Translating it yields CASNLGHRDKNTGELFF.

This clonotype was seen only a few times. This chain joins TRBV5-6 and TRBJ2-3, with a weak D call TRBD2 (6 bases). Germline loops: CDR1 SGHDT, CDR2 YYEEEE. The V end lost 4 bases, the J end lost 3 bases, and 12 bases lay between the germline ends. There are 14 residues in the CDR3. CDR3 bases: TGTGCCAGCAGCCGGAGGGCGATTACAGATACGCAGTATTTT. It yields the protein CASSRRAITDTQYF.

A note on this clonotype: One end of the junction fails to match germline, which may point to a read error. The V and J genes are TRBV5-1 and TRBJ2-7, with D maybe TRBD1 (5 bases). The CDR3 extends over 14 amino acids. In germline, CDR1 is SGHRS, CDR2 YFSETQ. The CDR3 loop reads CPSSSRQTPYEQYF. The CDR3 region has the DNA TGCCCCAGCAGCTCCAGACAGACTCCCTACGAGCAGTACTTC.

With respect to this clonotype: The CDR3 end shows no conserved phenylalanine or tryptophan, and so a read error is likely. The gene calls are TRBV30 and TRBJ2-5; no clear D. The CDR3 contains 12 residues. V was shortened by 3 bases and J by 1 base, with 6 bases between the two germline ends. Germline V lookup: CDR1 GTSNPN, CDR2 SVGIG (reference sequence). CDR3 sequence: CAWSNLQETQYL. CDR3 nucleotides: TGTGCCTGGAGCAACCTCCAAGAGACCCAGTACTTA.

A remark on this clonotype: The junction shows a germline mismatch at one end, possibly a read error. The rearrangement links TRBV11-2 to TRBJ2-2, with a possible D match to TRBD1 (6 bases). The germline CDR1 and CDR2 sequences are SGHAT and FQNNGV. This CDR3 region has 15 residues. CDR3 sequence (DNA): TGTGCCAGCAGCGCAGAGACAGGTGACACCTGGGAGCTGTTTTTT. Translated, it gives CASSAETGDTWELFF.

This clonotype has just a few counts. A read error may explain this, as a much larger clone is one base away. The V and J genes are TRBV6-2 or TRBV6-3 and TRBJ1-1; D not certain. The CDR3 is 12 residues long. The V gene's germline CDR1 is MNHEY and CDR2 SVGEGT. The DNA of the CDR3 is TGTACCAGCAGTTTACGGAGAGGAAAAGCTTTCTTT. This codes for CTSSLRRGKAFF.

As for this clonotype: Germline is not matched at one junction end, which may reflect a read error. J is TRBJ2-7 and V is TRBV29-1, with 7 bases identical to TRBD1. Looked up from germline, CDR1 is SQVTM and CDR2 is ANQGSEA. This CDR3 spans 15 amino acids. The CDR3 bases are TGCAACGTTGAAGAGGAGACAGGGTTCTCGTACGGGCAGTACTTC. Its protein is CNVEEETGFSYGQYF.

Regarding this clonotype: The junction shows a germline mismatch at one end, possibly a read error. V gene TRBV10-2 combines with J gene TRBJ2-5, with D possibly TRBD1 on 6 matching bases. Germline V gene data show CDR1 as WSHSY and CDR2 as SAAADI. This CDR3 has 15 amino acids. CDR3 DNA: TGCACCAGCAGTAAGTGGGCAGGGGTTCAAGAGACCCAGTACTTC. Its protein is CTSSKWAGVQETQYF.

V gene TRBV11-2 combines with J gene TRBJ1-1, with D possibly matching TRBD1 (6 bases). The V gene lost 8 bases and the J gene lost 1 base, with 11 bases spanning the gap. Per the germline V gene, CDR1 is SGHAT and CDR2 is FQNNGV. This CDR3 has 13 residues. The CDR3 nucleotides read TGTGCCAGCGGACAGCCGGGGAACACTGAAGCTTTCTTT. Amino acids: CASGQPGNTEAFF.

In regard to this clonotype: Germline and junction disagree at one end, which may indicate a read error. CDR3 sequence: CAGSSAGGPHEQFF. Written as DNA, the CDR3 is TGTGCCGGCAGCTCAGCGGGAGGGCCGCATGAGCAGTTCTTC. The J gene is TRBJ2-1, the V gene TRBV11-2, with TRBD2 identical over 10 bases. Germline values: CDR1 SGHAT, CDR2 FQNNGV. There are 14 residues in the CDR3.